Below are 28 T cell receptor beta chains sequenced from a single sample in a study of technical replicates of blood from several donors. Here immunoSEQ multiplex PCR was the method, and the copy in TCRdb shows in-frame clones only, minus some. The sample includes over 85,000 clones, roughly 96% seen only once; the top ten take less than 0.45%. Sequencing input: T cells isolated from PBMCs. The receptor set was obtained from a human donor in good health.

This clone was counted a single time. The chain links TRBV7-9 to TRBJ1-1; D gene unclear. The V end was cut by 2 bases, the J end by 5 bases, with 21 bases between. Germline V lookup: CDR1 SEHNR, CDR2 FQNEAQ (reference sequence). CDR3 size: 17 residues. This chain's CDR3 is CASSLRLSLDRGTEAFF. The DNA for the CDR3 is TGTGCCAGCAGCTTAAGGTTGAGTCTAGACCGGGGAACTGAAGCTTTCTTT.

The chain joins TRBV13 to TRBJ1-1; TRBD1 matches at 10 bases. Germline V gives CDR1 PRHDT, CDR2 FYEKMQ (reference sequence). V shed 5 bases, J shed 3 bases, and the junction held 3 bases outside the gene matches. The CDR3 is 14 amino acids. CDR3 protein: CASSQGQGYTEAFF. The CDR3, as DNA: TGTGCCAGCAGCCAGGGACAGGGGTACACTGAAGCTTTCTTT.

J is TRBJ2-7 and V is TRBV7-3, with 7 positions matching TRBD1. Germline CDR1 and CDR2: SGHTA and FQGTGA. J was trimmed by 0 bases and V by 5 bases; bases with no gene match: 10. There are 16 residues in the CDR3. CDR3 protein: CASSPGPGQPSYEQYF. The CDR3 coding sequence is TGTGCCAGCAGCCCCGGTCCGGGACAGCCCTCCTACGAGCAGTACTTC.

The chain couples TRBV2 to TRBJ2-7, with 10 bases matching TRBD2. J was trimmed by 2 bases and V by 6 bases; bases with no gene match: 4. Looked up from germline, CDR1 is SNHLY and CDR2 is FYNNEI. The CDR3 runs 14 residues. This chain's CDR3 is CASSGLADPYEQYF. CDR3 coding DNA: TGTGCCAGCAGCGGACTAGCGGACCCCTACGAGCAGTACTTC.

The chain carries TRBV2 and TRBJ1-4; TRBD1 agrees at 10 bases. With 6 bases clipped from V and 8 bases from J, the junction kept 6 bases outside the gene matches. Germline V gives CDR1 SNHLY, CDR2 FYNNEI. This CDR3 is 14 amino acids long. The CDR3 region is CASRVGTGEEKLFF. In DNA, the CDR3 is TGTGCCAGCAGGGTCGGGACAGGGGAAGAAAAACTGTTTTTT.

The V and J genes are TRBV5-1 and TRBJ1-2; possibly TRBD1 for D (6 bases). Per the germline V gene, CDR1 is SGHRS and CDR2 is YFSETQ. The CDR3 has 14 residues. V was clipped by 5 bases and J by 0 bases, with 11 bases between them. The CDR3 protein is CASSTGTSNYGYTF. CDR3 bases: TGCGCCAGCAGTACCGGGACATCTAACTATGGCTACACCTTC.

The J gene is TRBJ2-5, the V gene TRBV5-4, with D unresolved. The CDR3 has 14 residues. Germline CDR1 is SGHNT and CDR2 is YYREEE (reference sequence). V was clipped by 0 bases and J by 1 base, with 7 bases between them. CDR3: CASSLDRRQETQYF. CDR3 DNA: TGTGCCAGCAGCTTGGACAGACGCCAAGAGACCCAGTACTTC.

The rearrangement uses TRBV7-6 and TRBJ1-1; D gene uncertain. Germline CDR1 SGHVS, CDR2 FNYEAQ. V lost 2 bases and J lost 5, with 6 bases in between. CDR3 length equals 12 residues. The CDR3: CASSLSGTEAFF. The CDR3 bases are TGTGCCAGCAGCTTATCGGGTACTGAAGCTTTCTTT. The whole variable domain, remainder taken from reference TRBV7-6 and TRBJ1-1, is GAGVSQSPRYKVTKRGQDVALRCDPISGHVSLYWYRQALGQGPEFLTYFNYEAQQDKSGLPNDRFSAERPEGSISTLTIQRTEQRDSAMYRCASSLSGTEAFFGQGTRLTVV.

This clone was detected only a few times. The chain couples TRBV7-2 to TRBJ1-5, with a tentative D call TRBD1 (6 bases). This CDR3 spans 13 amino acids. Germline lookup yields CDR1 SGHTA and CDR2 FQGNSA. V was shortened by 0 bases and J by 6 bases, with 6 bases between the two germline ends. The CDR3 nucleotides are TGTGCCAGCAGCTTAGCGGGGGCTCAGCCCCAGCATTTT. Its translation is CASSLAGAQPQHF.

The CDR3 region has the DNA TGTGCCAGCAGTTCTCCGAGGAGCGGTGAAAAACTGTTTTTT. It encodes CASSSPRSGEKLFF. V is TRBV6-5 and J is TRBJ1-4; D call uncertain. V lost 4 bases and J 7 bases, leaving 13 bases between the germline ends. The germline V gene encodes CDR1 MNHEY and CDR2 SVGAGI. CDR3 length equals 14 residues.

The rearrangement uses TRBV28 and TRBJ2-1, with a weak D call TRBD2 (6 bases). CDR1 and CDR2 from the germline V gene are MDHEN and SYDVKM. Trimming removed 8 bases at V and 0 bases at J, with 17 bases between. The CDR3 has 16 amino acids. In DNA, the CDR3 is TGTGCCAGCGGCCTTCTTGGGGGGAGCTCCTACAATGAGCAGTTCTTC. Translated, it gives CASGLLGGSSYNEQFF.

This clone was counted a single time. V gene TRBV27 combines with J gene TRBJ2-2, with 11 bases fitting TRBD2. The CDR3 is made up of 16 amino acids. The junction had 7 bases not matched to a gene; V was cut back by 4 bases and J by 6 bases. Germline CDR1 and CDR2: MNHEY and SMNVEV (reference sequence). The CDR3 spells CASSSLGSGRAGELFF. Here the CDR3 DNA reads TGTGCCAGCAGTTCCCTAGGTAGCGGGAGGGCCGGGGAGCTGTTTTTT.

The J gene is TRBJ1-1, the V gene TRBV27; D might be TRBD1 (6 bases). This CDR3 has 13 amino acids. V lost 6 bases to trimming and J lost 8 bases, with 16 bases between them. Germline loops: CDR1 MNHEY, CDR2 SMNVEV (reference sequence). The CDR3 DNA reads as TGTGCCAGCAGGGAACAGGGAGAGATCGAAGCTTTCTTT. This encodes CASREQGEIEAFF.

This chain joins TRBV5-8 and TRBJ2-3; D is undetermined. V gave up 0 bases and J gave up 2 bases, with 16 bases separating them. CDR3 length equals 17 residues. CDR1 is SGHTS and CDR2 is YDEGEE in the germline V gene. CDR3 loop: CASSLAGRSWSTDTQYF. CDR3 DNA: TGTGCCAGCAGCTTGGCCGGTAGAAGTTGGTCCACAGATACGCAGTATTTT.

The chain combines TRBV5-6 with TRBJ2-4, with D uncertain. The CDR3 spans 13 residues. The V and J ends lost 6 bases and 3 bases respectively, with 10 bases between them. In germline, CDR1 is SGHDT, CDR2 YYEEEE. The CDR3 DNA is TGTGCCAGCACTGACACCCTCAAAAACATTCAGTACTTC. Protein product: CASTDTLKNIQYF.

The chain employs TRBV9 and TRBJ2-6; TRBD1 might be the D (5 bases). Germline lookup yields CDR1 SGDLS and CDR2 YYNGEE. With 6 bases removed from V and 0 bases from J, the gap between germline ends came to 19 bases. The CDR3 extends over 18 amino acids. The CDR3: CASTDLGQGLSGANVLTF. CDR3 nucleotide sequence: TGTGCCAGCACCGACCTAGGGCAGGGCCTCTCTGGGGCCAACGTCCTGACTTTC.

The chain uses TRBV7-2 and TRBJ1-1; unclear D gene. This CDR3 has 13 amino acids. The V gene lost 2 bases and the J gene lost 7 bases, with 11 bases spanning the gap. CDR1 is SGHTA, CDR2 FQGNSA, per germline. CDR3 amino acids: CASSLMGLFEAFF. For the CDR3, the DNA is TGTGCCAGCAGCTTAATGGGCTTATTTGAAGCTTTCTTT.

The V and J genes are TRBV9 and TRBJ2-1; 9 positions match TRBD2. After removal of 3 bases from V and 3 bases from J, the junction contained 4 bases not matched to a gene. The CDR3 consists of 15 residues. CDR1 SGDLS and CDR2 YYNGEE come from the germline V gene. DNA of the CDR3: TGTGCCAGCAGCGCTACTAGCGGGCGCTACAATGAGCAGTTCTTC. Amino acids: CASSATSGRYNEQFF.

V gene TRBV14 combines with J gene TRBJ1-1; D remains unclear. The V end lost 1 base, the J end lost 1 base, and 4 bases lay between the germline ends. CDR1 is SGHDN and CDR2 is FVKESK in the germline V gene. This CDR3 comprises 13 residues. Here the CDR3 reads CASSQAGNTEAFF. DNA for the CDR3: TGTGCCAGCAGCCAAGCAGGGAACACTGAAGCTTTCTTT.

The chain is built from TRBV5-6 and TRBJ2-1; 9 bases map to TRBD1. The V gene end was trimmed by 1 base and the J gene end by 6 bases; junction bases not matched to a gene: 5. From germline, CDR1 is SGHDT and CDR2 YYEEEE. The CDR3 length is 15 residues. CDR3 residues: CASSLYRGPGNEQFF. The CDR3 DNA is TGTGCCAGCAGCTTGTACAGGGGGCCCGGCAATGAGCAGTTCTTC.

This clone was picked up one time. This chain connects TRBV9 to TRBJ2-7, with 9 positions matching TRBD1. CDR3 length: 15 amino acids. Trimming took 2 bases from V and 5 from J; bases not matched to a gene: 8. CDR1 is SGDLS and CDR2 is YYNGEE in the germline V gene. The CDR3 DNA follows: TGTGCCAGCAGCGTGGAGGGACAGGGTAGCGACGAGCAGTACTTC. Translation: CASSVEGQGSDEQYF.

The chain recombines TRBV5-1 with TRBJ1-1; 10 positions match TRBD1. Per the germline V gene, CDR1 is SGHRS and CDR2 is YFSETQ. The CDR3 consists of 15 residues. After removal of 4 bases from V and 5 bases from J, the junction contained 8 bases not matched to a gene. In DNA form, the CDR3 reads TGCGCCAGCAGCCCAGCCGGACAGGGGGAGACTGAAGCTTTCTTT. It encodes CASSPAGQGETEAFF.

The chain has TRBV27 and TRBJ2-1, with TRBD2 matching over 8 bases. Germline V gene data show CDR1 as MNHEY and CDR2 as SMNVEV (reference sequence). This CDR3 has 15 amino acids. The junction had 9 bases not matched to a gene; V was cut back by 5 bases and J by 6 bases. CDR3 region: CASSPRGTSPNEQFF. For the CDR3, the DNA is TGTGCCAGCAGTCCCCGGGGGACTAGTCCCAATGAGCAGTTCTTC.

The CDR3: CATAGGRLYTGELFF. CDR3 coding DNA: TGCGCCACCGCCGGCGGGAGACTTTACACCGGGGAGCTGTTTTTT. The chain carries TRBV5-1 and TRBJ2-2, with TRBD2 identical over 7 bases. In germline, CDR1 is SGHRS, CDR2 YFSETQ. J lost 3 bases, V lost 9 bases, and 11 bases had no gene match. The CDR3 covers 15 residues. The complete variable domain, with remaining parts taken from reference TRBV5-1 and TRBJ2-2, reads KAGVTQTPRYLIKTRGQQVTLSCSPISGHRSVSWYQQTPGQGLQFLFEYFSETQRNKGNFPGRFSGRQFSNSRSEMNVSTLELGDSALYLCATAGGRLYTGELFFGEGSRLTVL.

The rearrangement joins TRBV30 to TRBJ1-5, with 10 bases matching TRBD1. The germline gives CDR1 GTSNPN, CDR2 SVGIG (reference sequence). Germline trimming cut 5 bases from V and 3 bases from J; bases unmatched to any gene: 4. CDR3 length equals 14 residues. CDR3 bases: TGTGCCTGGGACAGGGGGCTGGACAATCAGCCCCAGCATTTT. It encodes CAWDRGLDNQPQHF. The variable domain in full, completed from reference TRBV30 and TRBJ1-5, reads SQTIHQWPATLVQPVGSPLSLECTVEGTSNPNLYWYRQAAGRGLQLLFYSVGIGQISSEVPQNLSASRPQDRQFILSSKKLLLSDSGFYLCAWDRGLDNQPQHFGDGTRLSIL.

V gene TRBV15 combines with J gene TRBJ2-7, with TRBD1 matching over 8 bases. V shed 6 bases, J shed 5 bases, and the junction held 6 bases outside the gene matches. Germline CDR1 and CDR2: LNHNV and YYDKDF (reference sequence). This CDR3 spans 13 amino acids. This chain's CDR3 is CATRRTGINEQYF. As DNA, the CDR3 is TGTGCCACCAGAAGGACAGGGATCAACGAGCAGTACTTC.

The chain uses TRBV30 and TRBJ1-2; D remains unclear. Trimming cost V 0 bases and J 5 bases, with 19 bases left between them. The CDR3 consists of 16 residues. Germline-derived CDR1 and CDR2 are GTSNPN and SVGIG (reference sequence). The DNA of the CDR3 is TGTGCCTGGAGTGTATGGTCCACTACTCTACCATATGGCTACACCTTC. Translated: CAWSVWSTTLPYGYTF.

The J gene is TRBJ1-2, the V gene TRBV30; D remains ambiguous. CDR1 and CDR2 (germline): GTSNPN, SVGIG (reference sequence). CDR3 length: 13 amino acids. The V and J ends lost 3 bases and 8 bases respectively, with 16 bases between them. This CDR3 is CAWSLRGGLGYTF. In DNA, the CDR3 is TGTGCCTGGAGCCTAAGAGGCGGGCTGGGCTACACCTTC. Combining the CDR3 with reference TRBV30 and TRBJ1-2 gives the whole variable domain SQTIHQWPATLVQPVGSPLSLECTVEGTSNPNLYWYRQAAGRGLQLLFYSVGIGQISSEVPQNLSASRPQDRQFILSSKKLLLSDSGFYLCAWSLRGGLGYTFGSGTRLTVV.